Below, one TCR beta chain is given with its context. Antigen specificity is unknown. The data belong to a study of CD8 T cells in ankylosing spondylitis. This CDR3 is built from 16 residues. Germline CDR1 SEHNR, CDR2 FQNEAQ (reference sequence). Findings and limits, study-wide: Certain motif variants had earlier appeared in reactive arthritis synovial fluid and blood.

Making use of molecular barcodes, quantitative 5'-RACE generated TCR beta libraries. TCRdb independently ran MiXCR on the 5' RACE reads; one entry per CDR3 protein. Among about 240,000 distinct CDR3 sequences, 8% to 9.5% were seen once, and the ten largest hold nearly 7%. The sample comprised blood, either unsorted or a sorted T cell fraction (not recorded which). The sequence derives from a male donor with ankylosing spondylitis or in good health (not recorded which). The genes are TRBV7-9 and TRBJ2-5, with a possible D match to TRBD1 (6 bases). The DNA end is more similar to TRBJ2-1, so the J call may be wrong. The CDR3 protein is CAPARVQGWYQETQFF. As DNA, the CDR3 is TGTGCCCCCGCGAGGGTGCAGGGGTGGTACCAAGAGACCCAGTTCTTC.